This T cell receptor beta chain was profiled in a study of blood T cell repertoires in COVID-19 (dated by TCRdb to the early 2020s). For the wider study: Samples from collaborators originated in the United States, Italy and Spain and spanned both the acute and convalescent phases of COVID-19. The prospective study material was composed of cDNA or gDNA derived from T cells, B-cell-depleted T cells, or PBMCs. Deeply sampled blood TCRbeta repertoires from subjects exposed to, actively infected with, or recovered from COVID-19 were included in the dataset. A freely available public database, intended as a resource for researchers studying the immune response to SARS-CoV-2, is where the repertoires were released. The samples were drawn from two sources: the first 160 participants of the ongoing ImmuneRACE study, and 1,000 to 1,500 subjects contributed by 6 global collaborators. Nearly every sample came with metadata listing a de-identified subject ID, COVID-19 status, age in years and sex. HLA class I and class II types, where available, came from metadata supplied by the sample provider rather than from assay-based typing.

The germline V gene encodes CDR1 MNHEY and CDR2 SVGEGT. From the cysteine up to the phenylalanine, the CDR3 has a length of 15 residues. Just the 45-base CDR3 DNA is kept, in frame starting at base 1. V sheds 5 bases and J sheds 1 base, leaving 12 bases between their ends. TCRbeta CDR3 regions were amplified from genomic DNA using the immunoSEQ Assay, a bias-controlled multiplex PCR. As for the authors' bioinformatics: Nucleated cell counts per sample were estimated from amplification of reference gene primers within the assay. To quantify the absolute abundance of each unique TCRbeta CDR3 rearrangement, sequence reads were collapsed and filtered. For each sample, productive Simpson clonality was calculated as the square root of Simpson's diversity index over productive rearrangements. In TCRdb, the immuneACCESS table is reduced to in-frame sequences with V and J assigned. These tables do not hold every clone; where another copy was compared, an unresolved V gene accounts for under half, and the others remain unexplained. That table supplies the V and J calls and clone size; D and trimming were determined from the DNA. The sample table records 250,000 or so clones; 90% of these occur just once. The ten largest clonotypes hold roughly 0.95% of the sample.

Points the paper makes about the study in general: The amount of clinical and demographic metadata varied by source and participant and was provided uncurated.

Only one count was recorded for this clone. Its antigen specificity is not known. Base qualities are missing; no much larger clone stands one base away. Enrolling through a virtual design, the prospective study's participants ranged in age from roughly 18 to 95 years and lived across roughly 23 United States geographic areas. In the prospective study, cohorts were assigned on the basis of participant-reported clinical history obtained from a screening survey and a study questionnaire. A participant counted as exposed if, within 2 weeks of entering the study, that participant had been in contact with someone who had a PCR-confirmed or clinician-diagnosed COVID-19 case. In the prospective study, mobile phlebotomists collected whole blood, serum and a nasopharyngeal or oropharyngeal swab from each participant. Prospective study participants could optionally give additional blood draws and questionnaires over an approximately two-month period. Blood samples from the prospective study were shipped frozen or at room temperature prior to DNA extraction.

The chain couples TRBV6-2 or TRBV6-3 to TRBJ1-3, with the identity of the D gene unclear. The receptor comes from a man aged 50 or older who had been exposed to COVID-19. Material for sequencing was PBMCs or T cells enriched from blood (not recorded which). CDR3 reads: CASSTRGYSGNTIYF. The DNA is TGTGCCAGCAGTACACGAGGATATTCTGGAAACACCATATATTTT.